The clone carrying this TCR beta chain was seen a few times. As yet, its antigen is unknown. The data belong to a study of cytomegalovirus exposure and HLA in healthy donors. Whole-study results and caveats: Looking again later, the authors saw that most CMV-associated TCR beta chains seemed HLA-restricted. Reportedly, diagnosis of cytomegalovirus status by the classifier showed high specificity and sensitivity. In vitro data verified a few CMV-associated chains as specific for CMV antigens. In a later analysis, donors in an Asian-associated ancestry cluster reportedly had fewer N-insertions in productive TCRs than the cohort mean.

The germline CDR1 and CDR2 sequences are KGHSH and LQKENI. The CDR3 loop spans 13 amino acids. J gave up 7 bases and V 3 bases, and 4 bases lay outside the gene matches. Primers included in the PCR were 60 Vbeta and 13 Jbeta primers. TCRdb's copy holds only in-frame clones and misses some; the assay was immunoSEQ multiplex PCR. The table has approximately 200,000 clones, roughly 80% seen once. Sequenced input: PBMCs. The receptor was derived from a man in his forties or fifties in good health and CMV-seronegative. The chain carries TRBV18 and TRBJ1-2; 8 bases align to TRBD1. The CDR3 DNA reads TGTGCCAGCTCACCGCAGGGGGCGGGTGGCTACACCTTC. Translating gives CASSPQGAGGYTF.